The 13 T cell receptor beta chains given below trace back to one sample, sequenced in a study of blood T cell repertoires in COVID-19 (TCRdb year 2020). Libraries were constructed by the immunoSEQ multiplex PCR assay. TCRdb limited this immuneACCESS table to in-frame rearrangements with V and J called. A share of clones is missing; checked studies link under half to unresolved V genes, and the rest is unexplained. Within this sample are a few hundred thousand clones, with about 85% of them counted one time only. The ten largest account for approximately 2.4% of the sample. Sequenced: peripheral blood. These receptors were obtained from a man younger than 35 with active or convalescent COVID-19.

This chain connects TRBV29-1 to TRBJ2-7; 12 bases match TRBD1. CDR3 length: 13 amino acids. CDR1 is SQVTM and CDR2 is ANQGSEA in the germline V gene. V shed 6 bases and J 4 bases; nucleotides not matched to a gene: 4. The CDR3 reads CSVPGQGAYEQYF. DNA for the CDR3: TGCAGCGTACCGGGACAGGGGGCTTACGAGCAGTACTTC.

The chain combines TRBV11-2 with TRBJ2-3; maybe TRBD2 (5 bases). V was trimmed by 2 bases and J by 4 bases, leaving 10 bases between them. Germline V lookup: CDR1 SGHAT, CDR2 FQNNGV. This CDR3 has 14 residues. In DNA form, the CDR3 reads TGTGCCAGCAGCTTAAATCGAGGGTCAGATACGCAGTATTTT. Translation gives CASSLNRGSDTQYF.

The chain recombines TRBV23-1 with TRBJ2-5, with 8 bases lining up with TRBD2. TRBV23-1 is classed as an ORF, of uncertain function. CDR3 length: 15 amino acids. The trim removed 1 base at V and 5 bases at J, leaving 6 bases unmatched. The CDR3 DNA sequence: TGCGCCAGCAGTCAATGCGGGGGGTCAGGTGAGACCCAGTACTTC. As protein: CASSQCGGSGETQYF.

This chain joins TRBV7-9 and TRBJ2-1; a possible D gene is TRBD2 (6 bases). The length of the CDR3 is 16 residues. CDR1 is SEHNR, CDR2 FQNEAQ, per germline (reference sequence). The V and J ends lost 3 bases and 0 bases respectively, with 12 bases between them. The CDR3 protein is CASSLGGTNSYNEQFF. CDR3 coding DNA: TGTGCCAGCAGCTTGGGGGGAACCAACTCCTACAATGAGCAGTTCTTC.

V is TRBV5-6 and J is TRBJ1-2; D is perhaps TRBD1 (6 bases). The CDR3 extends over 18 amino acids. Between the trimmed V and J ends, which lost 0 bases and 5 bases, there was a span of 23 bases. Germline V gene sequence: CDR1 SGHDT, CDR2 YYEEEE. The CDR3 DNA is TGTGCCAGCAGCTTGGATGGGTCGACAGGCAGGACTCGGTATGGCTACACCTTC. Amino acids: CASSLDGSTGRTRYGYTF.

This chain connects TRBV27 to TRBJ2-7, with a tentative D call TRBD2 (5 bases). CDR3 size: 16 residues. Germline loops: CDR1 MNHEY, CDR2 SMNVEV (reference sequence). V was cut by 5 bases and J by 3 bases, with 20 bases left in between. The CDR3 region has the DNA TGTGCCAGCAGTCCCACATCGGGGAGCGTTTTCTACGAGCAGTACTTC. Amino acid sequence: CASSPTSGSVFYEQYF.

This clone was seen once. V usage is TRBV12-3 or TRBV12-4 and J usage is TRBJ1-2; 7 nucleotides agree with TRBD1. The CDR3 loop spans 13 amino acids. V lost 7 bases, J lost 8 bases, and 10 bases stayed unmatched. The CDR3 here is CASNGDRVYGYTF. As DNA, the CDR3 is TGTGCCAGCAACGGCGACAGGGTTTACGGCTACACCTTC.

The V and J genes are TRBV19 and TRBJ2-2, with 9 bases fitting TRBD2. The CDR3 covers 16 residues. Germline trimming cut 4 bases from V and 7 bases from J; bases unmatched to any gene: 10. Germline lookup yields CDR1 LNHDA and CDR2 SQIVND (reference sequence). The CDR3 protein is CASSTVQRGVGGELFF. For the CDR3, the DNA is TGTGCCAGTAGTACCGTCCAGCGGGGGGTAGGCGGGGAGCTGTTTTTT.

Details on this clone: In the same sample, other DNA sequences code for this CDR3. This rearrangement joins TRBV29-1 to TRBJ1-2; 8 bases line up with TRBD1. The CDR3 runs 12 residues. Trimming cost V 4 bases and J 2 bases; bases outside gene matches: 0. Germline V CDR1 and CDR2: SQVTM, ANQGSEA. For the CDR3, the DNA is TGCAGCGTTGGACAGGGGAACTATGGCTACACCTTC. This encodes CSVGQGNYGYTF.

This clone was recorded once. The CDR3, as DNA: TGCAGCGTCCGGGACATCTTCCTGGCTGAAGCTTTCTTT. Translated: CSVRDIFLAEAFF. The chain combines TRBV29-1 with TRBJ1-1, with a possible D match to TRBD1 (6 bases). This CDR3 contains 13 residues. V dropped 6 bases and J dropped 6 bases, with 17 bases sitting between them. CDR1 is SQVTM and CDR2 is ANQGSEA in the germline V gene.

V is TRBV27 and J is TRBJ2-5; TRBD2 matches 10 bases. The CDR3 runs to 16 residues. From germline, CDR1 is MNHEY and CDR2 SMNVEV (reference sequence). Germline trimming cut 6 bases from V and 3 bases from J; bases unmatched to any gene: 10. The CDR3 loop is CASRKLSGGAKETQYF. CDR3 coding DNA: TGTGCCAGCAGGAAGTTAAGCGGGGGGGCCAAAGAGACCCAGTACTTC.

Comment on this clone: Other DNA variants within this sample encode the same CDR3. CDR3 sequence (DNA): TGTGCCAGCAGTTATTCTGGGGGCCGCACTGAAGCTTTCTTT. Residues: CASSYSGGRTEAFF. The chain joins TRBV6-5 to TRBJ1-1, with D possibly being TRBD1 (6 bases). Trimming took 3 bases from V and 4 from J, leaving 12 bases between them. The CDR3 totals 14 residues. Germline assignment: CDR1 MNHEY and CDR2 SVGAGI.

The rearrangement links TRBV4-1 to TRBJ1-1, with TRBD1 matching over 12 bases. V trimming: 2 bases; J trimming: 2 bases; junction bases outside the gene matches: 9. This CDR3 is built from 18 residues. Germline assignment: CDR1 MGHRA and CDR2 YSYEKL. The CDR3 region has the DNA TGCGCCAGCAGCCAATCGGGACAGGGGGCGCGGGGTAACACTGAAGCTTTCTTT. This codes for CASSQSGQGARGNTEAFF.